What follows are 18 T cell receptor beta chains derived from one specimen sequenced in a study of blood T cell repertoires in COVID-19. TCRdb keeps only in-frame clones here, not all; method: immunoSEQ multiplex PCR. The table lists 95,000 to 150,000 clones, 82% of them singletons. The sample taken for sequencing was peripheral blood. The receptors stem from a woman in her 70s with acute or convalescent COVID-19.

The count of this clone is one. The V and J genes are TRBV4-3 and TRBJ1-6, with D hard to call. CDR3 length equals 17 residues. The ends were cut back, 0 bases at V and 0 bases at J, with 9 bases in the middle. Germline CDR1 and CDR2: LGHNA and YSLEER. The CDR3 DNA reads as TGCGCCAGCAGCCAAGATCTAGGCAGCTCCTATAATTCACCCCTCCACTTT. Amino acid sequence: CASSQDLGSSYNSPLHF.

The chain uses TRBV12-3 or TRBV12-4 and TRBJ1-2; the match to TRBD1 covers 7 bases. V lost 3 bases, J lost 2 bases, and 0 bases stayed unmatched. This CDR3 comprises 13 residues. The CDR3 DNA follows: TGTGCCAGCAGTTTCAGGGGGAACTATGGCTACACCTTC. Its translation: CASSFRGNYGYTF.

The rearrangement uses TRBV3-1 (or the pseudogene TRBV3-2) and TRBJ1-2; D is undetermined. Looked up from germline, CDR1 is LGHDT and CDR2 is YNNKEL (reference sequence). Trimming cost V 4 bases and J 8 bases, with 14 bases left between them. The CDR3 spans 13 residues. CDR3 amino acids: CASSREEGWGYTF. The CDR3, as DNA: TGTGCCAGCAGCCGAGAGGAGGGTTGGGGCTACACCTTC.

Only a few counts were recorded for this clone. The chain recombines TRBV19 with TRBJ1-3, with no clear D. This CDR3 has 15 residues. Trimming left V 6 bases short and J 0 bases short, with 12 bases between. CDR1 is LNHDA, CDR2 SQIVND, per germline (reference sequence). The CDR3 loop reads CASRDTVLSGNTIYF. CDR3 nucleotide sequence: TGTGCCAGTAGGGATACAGTCCTCTCTGGAAACACCATATATTTT.

The chain joins TRBV30 to TRBJ1-2; 7 bases fit TRBD1. The CDR3 has 13 residues. V lost 6 bases and J lost 2; bases outside the gene matches: 6. Germline CDR1 reads GTSNPN; CDR2 reads SVGIG (reference sequence). The CDR3 DNA sequence: TGTGCCTGCTCGACAGGGTTCAACTATGGCTACACCTTC. It translates to CACSTGFNYGYTF.

This clone was detected a few times. CDR3 nucleotide sequence: TGTGCCAGCAGTTACGGCGGGGAAGATCGTTCACCCCTCCACTTT. Protein: CASSYGGEDRSPLHF. The J gene is TRBJ1-6, the V gene TRBV6-5; D is uncertain. Germline CDR1 is MNHEY and CDR2 is SVGAGI. This CDR3 spans 15 amino acids. Trimming took 2 bases from V and 9 from J, leaving 14 bases between them.

This clone was recorded only once. The chain links TRBV16 to TRBJ2-2; D might be TRBD2 (5 bases). The CDR3 consists of 14 residues. Looked up from germline, CDR1 is KGHSY and CDR2 is FQNENV. V dropped 2 bases and J dropped 5 bases, with 9 bases sitting between them. Here the CDR3 DNA reads TGTGCCAGCAGCCAAGTGTCGGGGACCGGGGAGCTGTTTTTT. Protein: CASSQVSGTGELFF. Full variable domain (missing parts from reference TRBV16 and TRBJ2-2): GEEVAQTPKHLVRGEGQKAKLYCAPIKGHSYVFWYQQVLKNEFKFLISFQNENVFDETGMPKERFSAKCLPNSPCSLEIQATKLEDSAVYFCASSQVSGTGELFFGEGSRLTVL.

This rearrangement joins TRBV4-3 to TRBJ1-6, with a possible D match to TRBD1 (6 bases). V was trimmed by 0 bases and J by 9 bases, leaving 18 bases between them. Germline CDR1 reads LGHNA; CDR2 reads YSLEER. The CDR3 runs 17 residues. In nucleotides, the CDR3 is TGCGCCAGCAGCCAAGATCCCCTAACAGGGATTGGTTCACCCCTCCACTTT. It yields the protein CASSQDPLTGIGSPLHF.

The rearrangement uses TRBV27 and TRBJ1-2; 10 bases align to TRBD1. V trimming: 8 bases; J trimming: 8 bases; junction bases outside the gene matches: 14. This CDR3 region has 15 residues. Germline CDR1 is MNHEY and CDR2 is SMNVEV (reference sequence). CDR3 protein: CASGRTGGNFRGYTF. The CDR3 DNA reads TGTGCCAGCGGTAGGACAGGGGGAAATTTTAGGGGCTACACCTTC.

The chain links TRBV6-6 to TRBJ2-2; TRBD2 aligns across 7 bases. This CDR3 is built from 17 residues. With 5 bases clipped from V and 3 bases from J, the junction kept 12 bases outside the gene matches. From germline, CDR1 is MNHNY and CDR2 SVGAGI (reference sequence). The CDR3 DNA sequence: TGTGCCAGCAGTCACCCCGCGGGAGTGGGCTACACCGGGGAGCTGTTTTTT. Its protein is CASSHPAGVGYTGELFF.

For this clone: The same CDR3 arises from other DNA sequences in this sample as well. This chain links TRBV19 with TRBJ2-5; maybe TRBD2 (6 bases). Trimming cost V 1 base and J 0 bases, with 9 bases left between them. Germline-derived CDR1 and CDR2 are LNHDA and SQIVND (reference sequence). There are 15 residues in the CDR3. The CDR3 region has the DNA TGTGCCAGTAGTATAGGGGGGACTGACCAAGAGACCCAGTACTTC. Translating gives CASSIGGTDQETQYF.

The rearrangement links TRBV6-2 or TRBV6-3 to TRBJ2-1; the D is unclear. Germline V lookup: CDR1 MNHEY, CDR2 SVGEGT. V was cut by 0 bases and J by 3 bases, with 6 bases left in between. This CDR3 has 14 amino acids. CDR3 coding DNA: TGTGCCAGCAGTTACTCCCATGTCTACAATGAGCAGTTCTTC. It encodes CASSYSHVYNEQFF.

The chain uses TRBV6-2 or TRBV6-3 and TRBJ2-3; TRBD2 agrees at 7 bases. CDR3 length: 15 amino acids. J lost 3 bases, V lost 2 bases, and 5 bases had no gene match. Germline values: CDR1 MNHEY, CDR2 SVGEGT. The CDR3 sequence is CASSYSGGVTDTQYF. The CDR3 DNA is TGTGCCAGCAGTTACAGTGGGGGGGTAACAGATACGCAGTATTTT.

J is TRBJ1-3 and V is TRBV7-2; no clear D. Germline loops: CDR1 SGHTA, CDR2 FQGNSA. The CDR3 runs 16 residues. V shed 5 bases and J shed 6 bases, with 20 bases lying between them. CDR3 amino acids: CASSEYTRAGSNTIYF. DNA of the CDR3: TGTGCCAGCAGCGAATATACTAGAGCGGGTTCAAACACCATATATTTT. Combining the CDR3 with reference TRBV7-2 and TRBJ1-3 gives the whole variable domain GAGVSQSPSNKVTEKGKDVELRCDPISGHTALYWYRQSLGQGLEFLIYFQGNSAPDKSGLPSDRFSAERTGGSVSTLTIQRTQQEDSAVYLCASSEYTRAGSNTIYFGEGSWLTVV.

Details on this clone: The junction differs from germline at one of its ends, possibly a read error. This chain uses TRBV4-1 with TRBJ2-4; 7 nucleotides line up with TRBD2. The CDR3 contains 13 residues. CDR1 MGHRA and CDR2 YSYEKL come from the germline V gene. As DNA, the CDR3 is TGCGCCAGCAGCCAAGTAGCGGGTCGCTCTAAGCACTTC. This sequence encodes CASSQVAGRSKHF.

This clone was seen a few times. The chain uses TRBV15 and TRBJ1-4; a possible D gene is TRBD1 (6 bases). Germline CDR1 LNHNV, CDR2 YYDKDF (reference sequence). The CDR3 runs 16 residues. V was shortened by 5 bases and J by 3 bases, with 16 bases between the two germline ends. CDR3 nucleotides: TGTGCCACCAGCCGCGGACAGTTTGCTGCTAATGAAAAACTGTTTTTT. It encodes CATSRGQFAANEKLFF.

This chain joins TRBV30 and TRBJ2-7; 7 positions match TRBD1. CDR1 and CDR2 from the germline V gene are GTSNPN and SVGIG (reference sequence). V dropped 2 bases and J dropped 1; count of bases not matched to a gene: 5. This CDR3 has 14 residues. In DNA, the CDR3 is TGTGCCTGGAGTCCCTTGACAGGGTCCTACGAGCAGTACTTC. Translating gives CAWSPLTGSYEQYF.

This CDR3 is CASTTGTRIYNEQFF. In DNA, the CDR3 is TGTGCCAGCACCACCGGGACTCGGATTTACAATGAGCAGTTCTTC. V usage is TRBV3-1 (or the pseudogene TRBV3-2) and J usage is TRBJ2-1, with D maybe TRBD2 (6 bases). This CDR3 comprises 15 residues. From germline, CDR1 is LGHDT and CDR2 YNNKEL (reference sequence). Trimming took off 7 bases at V and 4 bases at J, with 17 bases between the two ends.